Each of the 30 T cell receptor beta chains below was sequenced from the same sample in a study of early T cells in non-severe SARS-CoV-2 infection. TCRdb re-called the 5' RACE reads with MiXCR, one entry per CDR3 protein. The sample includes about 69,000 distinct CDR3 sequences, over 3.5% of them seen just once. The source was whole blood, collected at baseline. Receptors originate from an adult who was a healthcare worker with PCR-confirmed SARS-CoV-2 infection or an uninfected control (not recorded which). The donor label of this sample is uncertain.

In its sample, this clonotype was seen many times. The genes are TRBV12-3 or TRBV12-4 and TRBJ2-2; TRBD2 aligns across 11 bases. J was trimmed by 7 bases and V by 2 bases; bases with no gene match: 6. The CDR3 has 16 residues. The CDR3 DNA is TGTGCCAGCAGTTTATGGCTAGCGGGGGGCCACGGGGAGCTGTTTTTT. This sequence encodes CASSLWLAGGHGELFF.

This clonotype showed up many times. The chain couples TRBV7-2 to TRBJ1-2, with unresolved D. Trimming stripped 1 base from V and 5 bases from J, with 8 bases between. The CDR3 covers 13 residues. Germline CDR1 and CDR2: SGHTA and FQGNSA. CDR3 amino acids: CASSLVAVYGYTF. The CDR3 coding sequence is TGTGCCAGCAGCTTAGTGGCGGTTTATGGCTACACCTTC.

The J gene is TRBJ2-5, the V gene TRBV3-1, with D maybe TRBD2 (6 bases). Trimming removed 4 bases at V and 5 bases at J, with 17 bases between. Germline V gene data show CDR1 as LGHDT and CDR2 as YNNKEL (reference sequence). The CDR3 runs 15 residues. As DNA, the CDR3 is TGTGCCAGCAGCCGGACCGGGACTCGAGGGGAGACCCAGTACTTC. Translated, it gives CASSRTGTRGETQYF.

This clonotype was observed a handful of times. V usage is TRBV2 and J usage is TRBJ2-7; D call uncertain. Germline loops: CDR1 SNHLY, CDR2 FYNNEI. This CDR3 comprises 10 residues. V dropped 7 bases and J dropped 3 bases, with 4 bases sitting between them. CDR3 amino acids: CASMIYEQYF. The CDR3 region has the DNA TGTGCCAGCATGATCTACGAGCAGTACTTC.

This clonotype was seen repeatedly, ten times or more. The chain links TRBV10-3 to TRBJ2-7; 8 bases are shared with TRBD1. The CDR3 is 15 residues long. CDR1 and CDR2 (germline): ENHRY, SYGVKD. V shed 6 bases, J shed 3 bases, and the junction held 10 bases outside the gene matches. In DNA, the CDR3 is TGTGCCATCAGGGGACAGAGTGGACAGGGCTACGAGCAGTACTTC. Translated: CAIRGQSGQGYEQYF.

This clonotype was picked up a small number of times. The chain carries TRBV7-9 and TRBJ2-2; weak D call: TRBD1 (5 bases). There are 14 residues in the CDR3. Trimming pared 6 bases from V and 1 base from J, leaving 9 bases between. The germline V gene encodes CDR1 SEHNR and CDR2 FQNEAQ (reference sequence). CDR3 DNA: TGTGCCAGCAGATTACAGGAGAACACCGGGGAGCTGTTTTTT. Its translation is CASRLQENTGELFF.

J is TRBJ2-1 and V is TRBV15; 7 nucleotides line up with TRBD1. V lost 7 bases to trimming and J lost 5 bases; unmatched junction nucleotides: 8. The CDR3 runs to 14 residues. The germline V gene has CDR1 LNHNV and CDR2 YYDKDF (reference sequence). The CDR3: CATTRQGRNNEQFF. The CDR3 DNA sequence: TGTGCCACCACGCGACAGGGCCGGAACAATGAGCAGTTCTTC.

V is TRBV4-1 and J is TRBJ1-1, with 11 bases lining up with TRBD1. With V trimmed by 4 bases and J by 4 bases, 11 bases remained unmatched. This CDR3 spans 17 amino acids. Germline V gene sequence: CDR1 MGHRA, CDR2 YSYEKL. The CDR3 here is CASSLTPGQGVGTEAFF. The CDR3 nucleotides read TGCGCCAGCAGCCTTACGCCGGGACAGGGGGTCGGCACTGAAGCTTTCTTT.

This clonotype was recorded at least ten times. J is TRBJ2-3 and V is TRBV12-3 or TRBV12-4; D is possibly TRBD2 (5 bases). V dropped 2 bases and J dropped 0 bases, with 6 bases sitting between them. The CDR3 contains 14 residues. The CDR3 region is CASSLRTSTDTQYF. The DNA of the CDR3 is TGTGCCAGCAGTTTACGGACTAGCACAGATACGCAGTATTTT.

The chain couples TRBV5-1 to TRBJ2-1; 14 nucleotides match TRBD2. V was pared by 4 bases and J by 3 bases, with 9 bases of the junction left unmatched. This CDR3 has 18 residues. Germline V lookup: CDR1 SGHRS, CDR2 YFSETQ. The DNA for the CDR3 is TGCGCCAGCAGCCCCCCCGGAGGACTAGCGGGGGGCTACAATGAGCAGTTCTTC. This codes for CASSPPGGLAGGYNEQFF.

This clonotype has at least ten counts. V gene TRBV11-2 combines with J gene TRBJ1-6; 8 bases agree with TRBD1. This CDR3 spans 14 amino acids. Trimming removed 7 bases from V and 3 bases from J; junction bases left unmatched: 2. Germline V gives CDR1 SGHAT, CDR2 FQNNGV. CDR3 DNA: TGTGCCAGCAAAGGACAGGGCTATAATTCACCCCTCCACTTT. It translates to CASKGQGYNSPLHF.

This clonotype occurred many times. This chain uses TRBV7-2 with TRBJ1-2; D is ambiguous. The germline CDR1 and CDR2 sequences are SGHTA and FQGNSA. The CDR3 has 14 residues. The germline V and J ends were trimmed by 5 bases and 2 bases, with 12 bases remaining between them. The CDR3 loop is CASSLQELNYGYTF. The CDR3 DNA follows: TGTGCCAGCAGCCTTCAGGAATTGAACTATGGCTACACCTTC.

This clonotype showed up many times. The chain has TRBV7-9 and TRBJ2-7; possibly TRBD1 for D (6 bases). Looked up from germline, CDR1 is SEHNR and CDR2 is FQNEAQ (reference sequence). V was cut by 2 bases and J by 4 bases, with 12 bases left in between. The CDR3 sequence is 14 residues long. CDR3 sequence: CASSLSGTQYEQYF. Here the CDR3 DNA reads TGTGCCAGCAGCTTATCCGGGACACAGTACGAGCAGTACTTC.

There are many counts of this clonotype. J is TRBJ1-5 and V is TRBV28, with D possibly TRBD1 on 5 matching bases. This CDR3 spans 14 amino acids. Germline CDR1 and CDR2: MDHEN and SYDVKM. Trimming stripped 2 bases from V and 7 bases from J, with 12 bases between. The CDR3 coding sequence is TGTGCCAGCAGTTTAACGAGGGGAGGACAGCCCCAGCATTTT. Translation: CASSLTRGGQPQHF.

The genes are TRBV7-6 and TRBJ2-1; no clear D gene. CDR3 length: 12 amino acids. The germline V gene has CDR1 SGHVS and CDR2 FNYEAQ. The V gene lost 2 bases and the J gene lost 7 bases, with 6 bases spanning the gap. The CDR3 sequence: CASSLSRNEQFF. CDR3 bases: TGTGCCAGCAGCTTAAGCAGGAATGAGCAGTTCTTC.

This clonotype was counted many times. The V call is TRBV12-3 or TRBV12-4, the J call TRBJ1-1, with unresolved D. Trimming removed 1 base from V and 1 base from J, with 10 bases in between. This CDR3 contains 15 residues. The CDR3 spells CASSLEAAGNTEAFF. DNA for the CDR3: TGTGCCAGCAGTTTAGAGGCGGCAGGGAACACTGAAGCTTTCTTT.

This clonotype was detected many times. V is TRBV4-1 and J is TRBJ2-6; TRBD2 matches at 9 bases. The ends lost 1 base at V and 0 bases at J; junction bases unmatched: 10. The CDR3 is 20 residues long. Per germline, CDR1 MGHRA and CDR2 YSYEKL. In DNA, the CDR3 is TGCGCCAGCAGCCAAGGGACCGGTGGTAGCGGGAGCTCTGGGGCCAACGTCCTGACTTTC. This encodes CASSQGTGGSGSSGANVLTF.

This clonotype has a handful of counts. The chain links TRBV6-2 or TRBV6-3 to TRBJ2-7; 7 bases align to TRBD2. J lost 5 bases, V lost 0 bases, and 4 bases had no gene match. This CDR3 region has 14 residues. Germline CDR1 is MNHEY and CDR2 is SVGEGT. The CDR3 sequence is CASSYSRTRHEQYF. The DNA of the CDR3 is TGTGCCAGCAGTTACTCCCGGACTAGACACGAGCAGTACTTC.

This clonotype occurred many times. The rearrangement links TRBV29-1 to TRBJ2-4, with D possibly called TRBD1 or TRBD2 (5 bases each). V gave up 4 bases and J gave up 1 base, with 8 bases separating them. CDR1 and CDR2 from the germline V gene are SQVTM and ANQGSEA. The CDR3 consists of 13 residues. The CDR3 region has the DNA TGCAGCGTTGGTTGGGGGGCCAAAAACATTCAGTACTTC. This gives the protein CSVGWGAKNIQYF.

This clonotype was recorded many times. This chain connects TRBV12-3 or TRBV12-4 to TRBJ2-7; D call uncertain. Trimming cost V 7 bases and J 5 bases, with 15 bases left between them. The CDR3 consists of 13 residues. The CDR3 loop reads CASTLHGFNEQYF. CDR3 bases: TGTGCCAGCACCCTACACGGATTCAACGAGCAGTACTTC.

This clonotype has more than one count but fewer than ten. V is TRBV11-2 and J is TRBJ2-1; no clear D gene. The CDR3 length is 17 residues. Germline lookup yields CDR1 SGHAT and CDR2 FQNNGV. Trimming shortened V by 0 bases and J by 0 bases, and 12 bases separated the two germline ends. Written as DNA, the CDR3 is TGTGCCAGCAGCTTAGACAGCCCCTGGACCTCCTACAATGAGCAGTTCTTC. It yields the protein CASSLDSPWTSYNEQFF.

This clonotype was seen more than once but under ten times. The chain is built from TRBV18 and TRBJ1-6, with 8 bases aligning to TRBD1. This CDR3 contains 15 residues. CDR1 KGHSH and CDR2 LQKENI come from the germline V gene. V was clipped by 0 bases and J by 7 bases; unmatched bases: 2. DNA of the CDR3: TGTGCCAGCTCACCACCGACAGGGGCGAATTCACCCCTCCACTTT. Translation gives CASSPPTGANSPLHF.

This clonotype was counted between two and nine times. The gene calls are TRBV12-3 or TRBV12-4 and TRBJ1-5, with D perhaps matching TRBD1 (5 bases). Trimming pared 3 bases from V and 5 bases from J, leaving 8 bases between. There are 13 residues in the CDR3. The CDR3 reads CASSFPRDQPQHF. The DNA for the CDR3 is TGTGCCAGCAGTTTCCCCAGGGATCAGCCCCAGCATTTT.

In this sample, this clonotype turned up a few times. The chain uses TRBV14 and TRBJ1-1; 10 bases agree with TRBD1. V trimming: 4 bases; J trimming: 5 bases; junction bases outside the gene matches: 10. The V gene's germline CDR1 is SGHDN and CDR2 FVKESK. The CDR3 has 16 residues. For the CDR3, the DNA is TGTGCCAGCAGCCCCCTGACAGGGGGCGAAAGAACTGAAGCTTTCTTT. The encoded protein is CASSPLTGGERTEAFF.

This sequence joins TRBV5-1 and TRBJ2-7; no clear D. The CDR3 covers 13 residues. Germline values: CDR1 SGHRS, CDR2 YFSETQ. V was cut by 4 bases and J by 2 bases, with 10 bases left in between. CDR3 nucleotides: TGCGCCAGCAGCCACGGCCAGACCTACGAGCAGTACTTC. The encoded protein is CASSHGQTYEQYF.

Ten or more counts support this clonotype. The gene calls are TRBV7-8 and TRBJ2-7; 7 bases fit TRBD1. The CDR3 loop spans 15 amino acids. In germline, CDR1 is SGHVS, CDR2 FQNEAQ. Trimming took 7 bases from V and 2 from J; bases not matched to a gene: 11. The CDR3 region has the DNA TGTGCCAGCACCACAAGCAGGGGACAGCCCTACGAGCAGTACTTC. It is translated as CASTTSRGQPYEQYF.

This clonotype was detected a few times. This CDR3 reads CASSEAATIYEQYF. In DNA, the CDR3 is TGTGCCAGCAGTGAAGCTGCTACGATCTACGAGCAGTACTTC. The V call is TRBV6-1, the J call TRBJ2-7; D gene uncertain. Germline assignment: CDR1 MNHNS and CDR2 SASEGT. The V and J ends lost 0 bases and 3 bases respectively, with 9 bases between them. The CDR3 spans 14 residues.

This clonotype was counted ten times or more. The DNA of the CDR3 is TGTGCCAGCACCCACCGAGGCGAGCAGTTCTTC. Encoded protein: CASTHRGEQFF. The chain couples TRBV6-5 to TRBJ2-1, with D hard to call. Germline CDR1 and CDR2: MNHEY and SVGAGI. Trimming stripped 7 bases from V and 10 bases from J, with 11 bases between. The CDR3 is 11 residues long.

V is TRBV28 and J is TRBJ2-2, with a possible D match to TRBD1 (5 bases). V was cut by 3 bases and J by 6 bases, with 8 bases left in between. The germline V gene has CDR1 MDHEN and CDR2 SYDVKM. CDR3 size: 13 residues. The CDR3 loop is CASSLTVPGELFF. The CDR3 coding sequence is TGTGCCAGCAGTTTGACAGTTCCCGGGGAGCTGTTTTTT.

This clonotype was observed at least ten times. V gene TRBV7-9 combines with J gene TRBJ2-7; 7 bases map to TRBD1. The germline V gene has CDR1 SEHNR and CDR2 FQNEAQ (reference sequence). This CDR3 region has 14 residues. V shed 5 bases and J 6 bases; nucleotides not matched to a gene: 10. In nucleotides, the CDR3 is TGTGCCAGCAGCCCCGCACAGGGGTGGGTCGAGCAGTACTTC. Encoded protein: CASSPAQGWVEQYF.